This T cell receptor beta chain was sequenced during a study of blood T cells in healthy people across ages. It was with a sample-barcoded 5' primer and a J-beta primer mix that a second PCR of about 7 to 12 cycles was run. Each CDR3 protein is one row after TCRdb ran MiXCR on the 5' RACE reads. The table records approximately 1,100,000 distinct CDR3 sequences, more than 40% of them present only once. CDR3 length equals 15 residues. Germline CDR1 and CDR2: SGHDN and FVKESK. V was trimmed by 1 base and J by 3 bases, leaving 7 bases between them. V is TRBV14 and J is TRBJ1-6; a possible D gene is TRBD1 (5 bases). This receptor was taken from a woman in her fifties or sixties in good health. The sequencing sample was made of blood. The CDR3 nucleotides read TGTGCCAGCAGCCAAGCCCAGGGCTATAATTCACCCCTCCACTTT. Translating it yields CASSQAQGYNSPLHF. The variable domain in full, completed from reference TRBV14 and TRBJ1-6, reads EAGVTQFPSHSVIEKGQTVTLRCDPISGHDNLYWYRRVMGKEIKFLLHFVKESKQDESGMPNNRFLAERTGGTYSTLKVQPAELEDSGVYFCASSQAQGYNSPLHFGNGTRLTVT.